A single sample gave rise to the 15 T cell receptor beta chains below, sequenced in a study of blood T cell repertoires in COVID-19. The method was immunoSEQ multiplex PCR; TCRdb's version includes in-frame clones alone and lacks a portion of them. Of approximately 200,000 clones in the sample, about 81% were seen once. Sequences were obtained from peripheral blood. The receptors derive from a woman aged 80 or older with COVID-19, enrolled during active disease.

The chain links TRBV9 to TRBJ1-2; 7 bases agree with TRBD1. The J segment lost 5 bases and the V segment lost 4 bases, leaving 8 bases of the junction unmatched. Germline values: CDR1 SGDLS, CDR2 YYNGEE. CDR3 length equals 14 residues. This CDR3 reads CASSLRTGDYGYTF. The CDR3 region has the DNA TGTGCCAGCAGCCTTCGGACAGGTGATTATGGCTACACCTTC.

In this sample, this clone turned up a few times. CDR3 loop: CSAVNNQPQHF. The CDR3 DNA reads as TGCAGTGCTGTCAATAATCAGCCCCAGCATTTT. This sequence joins TRBV20-1 and TRBJ1-5; D remains unclear. Germline V gene sequence: CDR1 DFQATT, CDR2 SNEGSKA (reference sequence). The germline V and J ends were trimmed by 5 bases and 4 bases, with 6 bases remaining between them. CDR3 length: 11 amino acids.

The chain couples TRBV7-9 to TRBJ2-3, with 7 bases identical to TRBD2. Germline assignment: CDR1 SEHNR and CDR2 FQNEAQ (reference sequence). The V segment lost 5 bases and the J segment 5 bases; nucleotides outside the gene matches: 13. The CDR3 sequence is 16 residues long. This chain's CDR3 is CASSPRRLAGRDTQYF. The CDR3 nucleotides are TGTGCCAGCAGCCCCCGACGACTAGCAGGTCGAGATACGCAGTATTTT.

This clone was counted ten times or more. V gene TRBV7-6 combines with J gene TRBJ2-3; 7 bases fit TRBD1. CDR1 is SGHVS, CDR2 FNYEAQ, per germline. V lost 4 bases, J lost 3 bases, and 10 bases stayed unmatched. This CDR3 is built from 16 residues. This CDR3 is CASSSPRAGGTDTQYF. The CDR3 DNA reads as TGTGCCAGCAGCTCCCCTCGGGCAGGGGGAACAGATACGCAGTATTTT.

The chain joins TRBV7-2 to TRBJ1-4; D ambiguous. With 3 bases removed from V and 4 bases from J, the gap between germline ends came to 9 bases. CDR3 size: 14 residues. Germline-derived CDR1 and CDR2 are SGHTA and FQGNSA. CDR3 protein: CASSFRRFNEKLFF. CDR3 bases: TGTGCCAGCAGCTTCAGGCGTTTTAATGAAAAACTGTTTTTT. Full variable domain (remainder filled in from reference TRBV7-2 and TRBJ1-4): GAGVSQSPSNKVTEKGKDVELRCDPISGHTALYWYRQSLGQGLEFLIYFQGNSAPDKSGLPSDRFSAERTGGSVSTLTIQRTQQEDSAVYLCASSFRRFNEKLFFGSGTQLSVL.

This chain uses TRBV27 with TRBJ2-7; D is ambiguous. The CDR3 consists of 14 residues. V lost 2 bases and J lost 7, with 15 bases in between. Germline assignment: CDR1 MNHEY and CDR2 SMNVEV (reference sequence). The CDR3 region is CASSLGSTYVEQYF. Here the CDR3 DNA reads TGTGCCAGCAGTTTAGGTAGTACCTACGTAGAGCAGTACTTC.

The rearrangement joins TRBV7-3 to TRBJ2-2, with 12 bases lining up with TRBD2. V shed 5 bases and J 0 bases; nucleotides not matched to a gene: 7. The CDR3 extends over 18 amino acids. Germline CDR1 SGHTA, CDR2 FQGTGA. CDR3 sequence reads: CASSPTTSGGPNTGELFF. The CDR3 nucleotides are TGTGCCAGCAGCCCGACGACTAGCGGGGGACCGAACACCGGGGAGCTGTTTTTT.

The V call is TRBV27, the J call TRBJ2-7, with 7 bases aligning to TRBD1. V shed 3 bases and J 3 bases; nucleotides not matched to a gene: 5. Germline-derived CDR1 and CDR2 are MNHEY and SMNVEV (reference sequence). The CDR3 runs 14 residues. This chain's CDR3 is CASSFDRVGYEQYF. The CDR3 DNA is TGTGCCAGCAGTTTCGACAGGGTCGGCTACGAGCAGTACTTC.

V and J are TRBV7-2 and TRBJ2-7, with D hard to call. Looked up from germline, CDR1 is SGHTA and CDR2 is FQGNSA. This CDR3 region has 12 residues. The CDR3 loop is CASSWVALEQYF. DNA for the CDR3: TGTGCATCAAGCTGGGTAGCCCTCGAGCAGTACTTC. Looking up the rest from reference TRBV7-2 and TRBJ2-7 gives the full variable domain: GAGVSQSPSNKVTEKGKDVELRCDPISGHTALYWYRQSLGQGLEFLIYFQGNSAPDKSGLPSDRFSAERTGGSVSTLTIQRTQQEDSAVYLCASSWVALEQYFGPGTRLTVT.

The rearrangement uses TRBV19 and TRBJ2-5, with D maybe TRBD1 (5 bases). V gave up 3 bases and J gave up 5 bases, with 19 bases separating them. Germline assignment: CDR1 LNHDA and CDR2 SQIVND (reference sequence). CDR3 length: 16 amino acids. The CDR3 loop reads CASSITTRAEKETQYF. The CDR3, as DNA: TGTGCCAGTAGTATTACCACCAGGGCTGAAAAGGAGACCCAGTACTTC.

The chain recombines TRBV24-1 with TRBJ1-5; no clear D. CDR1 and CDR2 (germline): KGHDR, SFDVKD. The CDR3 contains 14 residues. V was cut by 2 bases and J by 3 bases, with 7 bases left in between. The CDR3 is CATSDWADNQPQHF. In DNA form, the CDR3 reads TGTGCCACCAGTGATTGGGCAGACAATCAGCCCCAGCATTTT.

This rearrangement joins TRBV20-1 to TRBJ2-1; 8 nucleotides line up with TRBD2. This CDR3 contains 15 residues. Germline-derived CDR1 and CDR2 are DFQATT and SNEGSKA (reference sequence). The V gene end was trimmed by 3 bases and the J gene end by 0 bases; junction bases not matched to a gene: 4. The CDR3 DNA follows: TGCAGTGCTAGTTGGCGGGGGGACTCCTACAATGAGCAGTTCTTC. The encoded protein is CSASWRGDSYNEQFF.

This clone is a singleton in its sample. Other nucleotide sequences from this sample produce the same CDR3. CDR3 nucleotides: TGTGCCAGTAGTCCCCGGACGGGGACCTACGAGCAGTACTTC. Translated: CASSPRTGTYEQYF. The chain couples TRBV19 to TRBJ2-7, with TRBD2 as a possible D gene (5 bases). This CDR3 is built from 14 residues. V lost 5 bases and J lost 2, with 13 bases in between. From germline, CDR1 is LNHDA and CDR2 SQIVND (reference sequence).

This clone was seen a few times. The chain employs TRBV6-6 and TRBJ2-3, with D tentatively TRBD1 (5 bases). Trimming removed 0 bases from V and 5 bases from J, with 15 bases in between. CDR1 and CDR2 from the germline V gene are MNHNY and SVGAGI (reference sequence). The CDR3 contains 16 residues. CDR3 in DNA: TGTGCCAGCAGTTACTCGCAAGGGGCCTCCCGAGATACGCAGTATTTT. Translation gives CASSYSQGASRDTQYF.

DNA for the CDR3: TGTGCCACCACCGCCACAGGGGATGTCGGCGGGGAGCTGTTTTTT. It specifies CATTATGDVGGELFF. The chain carries TRBV15 and TRBJ2-2; 7 positions match TRBD1. Germline trimming cut 7 bases from V and 7 bases from J; bases unmatched to any gene: 12. Germline lookup yields CDR1 LNHNV and CDR2 YYDKDF (reference sequence). There are 15 residues in the CDR3.